This T cell receptor beta chain comes out of a study of T cells in women clearing cervical HPV infection. Concerning this clone: Read data end 3 residues before the CDR3 end; the end is taken from the germline J gene.

The protocol was immunoSEQ multiplex PCR, while the TCRdb copy is restricted to in-frame clones and leaves out a portion. The sample totals roughly 29,000 clones. V gave up 3 bases and J gave up 6 bases, with 6 bases separating them. CDR1 is SGHVS, CDR2 FQNEAQ, per germline. The CDR3 consists of 11 residues. The chain has TRBV7-8 and TRBJ2-7, with D possibly being TRBD1 (6 bases). This clonotype was obtained from a woman aged 18 to 69 with a cervical HPV16 infection that either progressed to CIN3+ or cleared (not recorded which). Sequenced: blood buffy coat. The DNA read from the CDR3 is TGTGCCAGCAGCTTCAGGGGCGAG. It codes for CASSFRGE. The complete CDR3 sequence is CASSFRGEQYF.